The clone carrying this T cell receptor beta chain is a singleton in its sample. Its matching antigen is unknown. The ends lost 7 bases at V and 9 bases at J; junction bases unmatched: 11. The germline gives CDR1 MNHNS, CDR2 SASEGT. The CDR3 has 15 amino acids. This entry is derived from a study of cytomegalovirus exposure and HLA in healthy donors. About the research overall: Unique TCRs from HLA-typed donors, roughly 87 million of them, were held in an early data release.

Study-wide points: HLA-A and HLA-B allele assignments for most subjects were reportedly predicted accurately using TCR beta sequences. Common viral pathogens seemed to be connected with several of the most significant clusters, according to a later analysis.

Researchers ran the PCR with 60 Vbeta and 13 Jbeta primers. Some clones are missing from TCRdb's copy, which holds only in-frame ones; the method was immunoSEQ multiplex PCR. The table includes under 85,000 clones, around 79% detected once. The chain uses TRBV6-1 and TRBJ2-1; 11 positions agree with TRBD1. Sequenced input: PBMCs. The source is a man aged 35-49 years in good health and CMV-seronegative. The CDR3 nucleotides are TGTGCCAGCATTGTGACCGGGACAGGGGGACGTGAGCAGTTCTTC. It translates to CASIVTGTGGREQFF.